The next 21 T cell receptor beta chains were all read from a single sample in a study of Ad26.COV2.S vaccination and SARS-CoV-2 variants (dated by TCRdb to about 2021). The library was built by means of the immunoSEQ multiplex PCR assay. The source is immuneACCESS, and TCRdb retained only in-frame sequences with V and J called. Part of the clones is not carried over; for the studies checked, unresolved V genes explain less than half of this, and the remainder is unexplained. The sample records 350,000 to 450,000 clones, around 84% of which are singletons. Clones ranked in the top ten supply around 3.3% of the sample. The treatment or condition label on this specimen signifies: over 15 received Ad26.COV2.S at low or high dose, single or two shots; 5 received placebo; per-sample allocation not given. Repertoires of vaccine and placebo recipients were sequenced from samples taken on day 63 after the first injection.

The material was peripheral blood, obtained in a trial of Ad26.COV2.S vaccine versus placebo. The receptor set was obtained from a person between 18 and 60 years old who received the Ad26.COV2.S COVID-19 vaccine or a placebo.

The V call is TRBV7-9, the J call TRBJ2-5, with D unclear. Trimming cost V 4 bases and J 2 bases, with 11 bases left between them. The CDR3 has 14 amino acids. Germline loops: CDR1 SEHNR, CDR2 FQNEAQ (reference sequence). The DNA for the CDR3 is TGTGCCAGCAGCTCATCAGCGAAACAAGAGACCCAGTACTTC. Translation gives CASSSSAKQETQYF.

The chain has TRBV7-2 and TRBJ1-3; no clear D. The germline V and J ends were trimmed by 2 bases and 1 base, with 9 bases remaining between them. Germline assignment: CDR1 SGHTA and CDR2 FQGNSA. The CDR3 consists of 15 residues. CDR3 DNA sequence: TGTGCCAGCAGCTTATGGCCTGCGTCTGGAAACACCATATATTTT. It translates to CASSLWPASGNTIYF.

CDR3: CASSLNEFYGYTF. The CDR3 DNA reads as TGTGCCAGCAGCTTAAATGAATTTTATGGCTACACCTTC. The V gene is TRBV7-8, the J gene TRBJ1-2; no clear D. V lost 2 bases, J lost 5 bases, and 9 bases lay in between. The CDR3 sequence is 13 residues long. Germline CDR1 reads SGHVS; CDR2 reads FQNEAQ. Full variable domain (outside the CDR3, taken from reference TRBV7-8 and TRBJ1-2): GAGVSQSPRYKVAKRGQDVALRCDPISGHVSLFWYQQALGQGPEFLTYFQNEAQLDKSGLPSDRFFAERPEGSVSTLKIQRTQQEDSAVYLCASSLNEFYGYTFGSGTRLTVV.

The CDR3 loop is CASSLARRGGNYGYTF. Here the CDR3 DNA reads TGTGCCAGCAGCTTAGCACGCAGGGGCGGCAACTATGGCTACACCTTC. The J gene is TRBJ1-2, the V gene TRBV7-9, with D possibly TRBD1 on 6 matching bases. V lost 0 bases and J 2 bases, leaving 13 bases between the germline ends. The CDR3 extends over 16 amino acids. The germline V gene has CDR1 SEHNR and CDR2 FQNEAQ (reference sequence).

This chain joins TRBV11-2 and TRBJ2-6; D is undetermined. Looked up from germline, CDR1 is SGHAT and CDR2 is FQNNGV. The CDR3 has 14 residues. The V end was cut by 5 bases, the J end by 4 bases, with 9 bases between. CDR3 in DNA: TGTGCCAGCAGCAGGGCCTTGGGGGCCAACGTCCTGACTTTC. Its translation: CASSRALGANVLTF.

The sample holds a few counts of this clone. This chain joins TRBV19 and TRBJ1-3; a weak D match, TRBD1 (5 bases). This CDR3 is built from 14 residues. Per germline, CDR1 LNHDA and CDR2 SQIVND (reference sequence). Trimming removed 4 bases from V and 0 bases from J, with 7 bases in between. In nucleotides, the CDR3 is TGTGCCAGTAGTAGACAGAACTCTGGAAACACCATATATTTT. Residues: CASSRQNSGNTIYF.

In its sample, this clone is medium-sized. This chain links TRBV2 with TRBJ1-6; 9 bases agree with TRBD1. The length of the CDR3 is 15 residues. Per germline, CDR1 SNHLY and CDR2 FYNNEI. The ends lost 5 bases at V and 10 bases at J; junction bases unmatched: 9. This CDR3 reads CASSLWDRAISPLHF. For the CDR3, the DNA is TGTGCCAGCAGTTTGTGGGACAGGGCTATCTCACCCCTCCACTTT.

V gene TRBV6-2 or TRBV6-3 combines with J gene TRBJ1-1; D is unresolved. V lost 5 bases to trimming and J lost 2 bases, with 12 bases between them. The CDR3 totals 14 residues. Germline V gene data show CDR1 as MNHEY and CDR2 as SVGEGT. The CDR3 bases are TGTGCCAGCAGTACCCACAGCCACAACACTGAAGCTTTCTTT. Protein: CASSTHSHNTEAFF.

The rearrangement uses TRBV10-1 and TRBJ2-1, with a tentative D call TRBD2 (6 bases). The V end lost 0 bases, the J end lost 8 bases, and 8 bases lay between the germline ends. CDR3 size: 13 residues. Germline CDR1 reads WNHNN; CDR2 reads SYGVQD (reference sequence). The CDR3 protein is CASSESTSYEQFF. Here the CDR3 DNA reads TGCGCCAGCAGTGAGTCCACTAGCTATGAGCAGTTCTTC.

This chain links TRBV11-2 with TRBJ2-7; the D gene is possibly TRBD1 (6 bases). V lost 1 base, J lost 6 bases, and 16 bases lay in between. Germline V lookup: CDR1 SGHAT, CDR2 FQNNGV. The CDR3 totals 15 residues. The CDR3 bases are TGTGCCAGCAGCTTAGTGAACAGGGATCATTCCGAGCAGTACTTC. Translating it yields CASSLVNRDHSEQYF.

V and J are TRBV7-4 and TRBJ1-3; tentative D call: TRBD1 (5 bases). This CDR3 contains 16 residues. Between the trimmed V and J ends, which lost 3 bases and 5 bases, there was a span of 17 bases. Looked up from germline, CDR1 is SGHVT and CDR2 is SQSDAQ. The CDR3 spells CASSFWAGSMRNTIYF. In DNA, the CDR3 is TGTGCCAGCAGCTTCTGGGCAGGGAGTATGAGAAACACCATATATTTT. Looking up the rest from reference TRBV7-4 and TRBJ1-3 gives the full variable domain: GAGVSQSPRYKVAKRGRDVALRCDSISGHVTLYWYRQTLGQGSEVLTYSQSDAQRDKSGRPSGRFSAERPERSVSTLKIQRTEQGDSAVYLCASSFWAGSMRNTIYFGEGSWLTVV.

The CDR3 nucleotides are TGTGCCATCGCCTGGGCTAGCGGGAGTAGAGATACGCAGTATTTT. Its translation: CAIAWASGSRDTQYF. J is TRBJ2-3 and V is TRBV10-3; 10 bases align to TRBD2. Germline V gives CDR1 ENHRY, CDR2 SYGVKD. V was pared by 8 bases and J by 5 bases, with 10 bases of the junction left unmatched. The CDR3 runs to 15 residues.

This clone occurred a few times. The chain is built from TRBV9 and TRBJ1-4; D is uncertain. Trimming took 6 bases from V and 8 from J, leaving 20 bases between them. This CDR3 is built from 15 residues. From germline, CDR1 is SGDLS and CDR2 YYNGEE. The chain's CDR3 is CASTRGGLLGEKLFF. CDR3 DNA: TGTGCCAGCACCCGAGGAGGACTGCTTGGCGAAAAACTGTTTTTT. Filled out from reference TRBV9 and TRBJ1-4, the complete variable domain reads DSGVTQTPKHLITATGQRVTLRCSPRSGDLSVYWYQQSLDQGLQFLIQYYNGEERAKGNILERFSAQQFPDLHSELNLSSLELGDSALYFCASTRGGLLGEKLFFGSGTQLSVL.

The V call is TRBV10-3, the J call TRBJ2-5; D perhaps matches TRBD2 (6 bases). Trimming took off 8 bases at V and 5 bases at J, with 21 bases between the two ends. CDR3 length: 15 amino acids. Germline-derived CDR1 and CDR2 are ENHRY and SYGVKD. This CDR3 is CAIGSRDSSSETQYF. The CDR3 nucleotides read TGTGCCATCGGATCTCGGGACTCAAGCAGCGAGACCCAGTACTTC.

This rearrangement joins TRBV30 to TRBJ2-7; TRBD1 agrees at 9 bases. Germline loops: CDR1 GTSNPN, CDR2 SVGIG (reference sequence). CDR3 length: 14 amino acids. V lost 2 bases, J lost 5 bases, and 7 bases stayed unmatched. The CDR3 protein is CAWSSGTGFHEQYF. The DNA of the CDR3 is TGTGCCTGGAGTTCCGGGACAGGGTTCCACGAGCAGTACTTC.

The gene calls are TRBV20-1 and TRBJ2-5; maybe TRBD2 (5 bases). Germline CDR1 reads DFQATT; CDR2 reads SNEGSKA (reference sequence). The ends were cut back, 3 bases at V and 2 bases at J, with 16 bases in the middle. The CDR3 runs 15 residues. DNA for the CDR3: TGCAGTGCTAGTCTCCGGGAAGGAGGTCAAGAGACCCAGTACTTC. Its protein product is CSASLREGGQETQYF.

This chain joins TRBV5-1 and TRBJ2-7, with TRBD2 identical over 13 bases. The V gene's germline CDR1 is SGHRS and CDR2 YFSETQ. J was trimmed by 5 bases and V by 0 bases; bases with no gene match: 2. The CDR3 runs 15 residues. CDR3 in amino acids: CASSLGTSGSNEQYF. DNA of the CDR3: TGCGCCAGCAGCTTGGGGACTAGCGGGAGCAACGAGCAGTACTTC.

The chain combines TRBV27 with TRBJ1-4, with D unclear. The V gene lost 8 bases and the J gene lost 0 bases, with 13 bases spanning the gap. Per germline, CDR1 MNHEY and CDR2 SMNVEV (reference sequence). This CDR3 is built from 15 residues. The CDR3 here is CASGEDVATNEKLFF. DNA for the CDR3: TGTGCCAGCGGTGAGGACGTAGCAACTAATGAAAAACTGTTTTTT.

The chain uses TRBV7-2 and TRBJ2-7; 9 bases are a match to TRBD1. V dropped 1 base and J dropped 3; count of bases not matched to a gene: 7. CDR1 is SGHTA, CDR2 FQGNSA, per germline. The CDR3 contains 16 residues. For the CDR3, the DNA is TGTGCCAGCAGCTTAGAGGGACAGGGAATTTTCTACGAGCAGTACTTC. This codes for CASSLEGQGIFYEQYF.

Only a few counts were recorded for this clone. The J gene is TRBJ2-1, the V gene TRBV19; the D gene is possibly TRBD2 (5 bases). This CDR3 region has 14 residues. Deletions cut 7 bases from V and 5 bases from J, with 15 bases between. CDR1 is LNHDA and CDR2 is SQIVND in the germline V gene (reference sequence). The CDR3 bases are TGTGCCAGTAACAAGCGGACCACAAACAATGAGCAGTTCTTC. Its translation: CASNKRTTNNEQFF.

Only a few counts were recorded for this clone. The rearrangement links TRBV27 to TRBJ1-5; 7 nucleotides align to TRBD1. V shed 5 bases, J shed 2 bases, and the junction held 24 bases outside the gene matches. CDR1 and CDR2 from the germline V gene are MNHEY and SMNVEV (reference sequence). This CDR3 contains 21 residues. CDR3 sequence (DNA): TGTGCCAGCAGTCCGGATGACCCTCGACAGGGATGGACGGACGGCAATCAGCCCCAGCATTTT. This sequence encodes CASSPDDPRQGWTDGNQPQHF.